Following are 22 T cell receptor beta chains from one sample sequenced in a study of CD8 T cells in ankylosing spondylitis. Points from the study as a whole: Roughly 8 highly homologous variants made up a TCR beta motif that seemed to typify ankylosing spondylitis blood.

TCRdb called the 5' RACE reads again in MiXCR, with one record for every CDR3 protein. The sample records 700,000 or so distinct CDR3 sequences, around 19% being singletons. No antigen is known for these receptors. Material for sequencing was blood, either unsorted or a sorted T cell fraction (not recorded which). Receptors were obtained from a male donor with ankylosing spondylitis.

The V call is TRBV3-1, the J call TRBJ2-3, with 8 positions matching TRBD2. CDR3 length: 16 residues. The germline V gene has CDR1 LGHDT and CDR2 YNNKEL (reference sequence). Trimming cost V 0 bases and J 5 bases; bases outside gene matches: 7. The CDR3 region is CASSQEAGLAGDTQYF. The CDR3 region has the DNA TGTGCCAGCAGCCAAGAAGCCGGCCTAGCGGGAGATACGCAGTATTTT.

This rearrangement joins TRBV20-1 to TRBJ2-1; TRBD2 matches at 8 bases. V dropped 5 bases and J dropped 0; count of bases not matched to a gene: 9. Looked up from germline, CDR1 is DFQATT and CDR2 is SNEGSKA (reference sequence). This CDR3 spans 16 amino acids. Here the CDR3 reads CSAPGGAGGSYNEQFF. The CDR3 region has the DNA TGCAGTGCTCCGGGGGGGGCGGGAGGCTCCTACAATGAGCAGTTCTTC.

J is TRBJ1-5 and V is TRBV6-1; weak D call: TRBD1 (5 bases). The germline V gene has CDR1 MNHNS and CDR2 SASEGT. V was trimmed by 10 bases and J by 4 bases, leaving 14 bases between them. This CDR3 has 13 amino acids. CDR3 amino acids: CATTRGENQPQHF. Written as DNA, the CDR3 is TGTGCCACTACAAGGGGTGAGAATCAGCCCCAGCATTTT.

This chain links TRBV27 with TRBJ2-2, with a weak D call TRBD1 (6 bases). CDR1 is MNHEY, CDR2 SMNVEV, per germline (reference sequence). V gave up 6 bases and J gave up 0 bases, with 17 bases separating them. The CDR3 is 17 residues long. CDR3 residues: CASRAYRDSANTGELFF. In nucleotides, the CDR3 is TGTGCCAGCAGAGCTTACAGGGATTCAGCGAACACCGGGGAGCTGTTTTTT.

The chain carries TRBV10-3 and TRBJ2-7; 7 nucleotides match TRBD2. V shed 10 bases and J 4 bases; nucleotides not matched to a gene: 10. The germline V gene encodes CDR1 ENHRY and CDR2 SYGVKD. CDR3 length: 13 residues. The CDR3 DNA reads as TGTGCCACCCAAGCGGGACTAACTTACGAGCAGTACTTC. It encodes CATQAGLTYEQYF.

This clonotype has a handful of counts. The gene calls are TRBV12-3 or TRBV12-4 and TRBJ2-5; 9 nucleotides agree with TRBD1. Trimming removed 3 bases from V and 4 bases from J; junction bases left unmatched: 9. The CDR3 length is 16 residues. This CDR3 reads CASSFGGTGRGETQYF. The CDR3 bases are TGTGCCAGCAGTTTCGGCGGGACAGGGAGGGGAGAGACCCAGTACTTC.

This clonotype occurred a few times. The V and J genes are TRBV29-1 and TRBJ2-6; 10 bases line up with TRBD2. Germline V gene data show CDR1 as SQVTM and CDR2 as ANQGSEA. The J segment lost 1 base and the V segment lost 4 bases, leaving 4 bases of the junction unmatched. The CDR3 totals 16 residues. The CDR3 DNA is TGCAGCGTTGGGACTAGCGGACCGTCTGGGGCCAACGTCCTGACTTTC. Protein sequence: CSVGTSGPSGANVLTF.

This clonotype was seen more than once but under ten times. The gene calls are TRBV12-3 or TRBV12-4 and TRBJ1-2; D perhaps matches TRBD1 (5 bases). CDR3 length: 14 amino acids. Between the trimmed V and J ends, which lost 3 bases and 3 bases, there was a span of 11 bases. The CDR3 loop is CASSLYRRDYGYTF. The CDR3 region has the DNA TGTGCCAGCAGTTTGTACAGGAGAGACTATGGCTACACCTTC.

This clonotype was found many times. The chain links TRBV7-8 to TRBJ1-5, with 8 bases that match TRBD1. The trim removed 4 bases at V and 7 bases at J, leaving 6 bases unmatched. Germline V gene sequence: CDR1 SGHVS, CDR2 FQNEAQ. CDR3 size: 14 residues. The CDR3 region has the DNA TGTGCCAGCAGCTCAGGACAGGGTAGACAGCCCCAGCATTTT. This gives the protein CASSSGQGRQPQHF.

The rearrangement links TRBV18 to TRBJ2-7, with 7 nucleotides matching TRBD1. Germline CDR1 reads KGHSH; CDR2 reads LQKENI. Trimming removed 6 bases from V and 3 bases from J; junction bases left unmatched: 11. There are 15 residues in the CDR3. The CDR3 sequence: CASSLRTGEYYEQYF. The DNA of the CDR3 is TGTGCCAGCTCCCTTAGGACAGGAGAGTACTACGAGCAGTACTTC.

This chain connects TRBV5-8 to TRBJ2-7; D call uncertain. There are 14 residues in the CDR3. The V end was cut by 3 bases, the J end by 0 bases, with 10 bases between. Germline V gives CDR1 SGHTS, CDR2 YDEGEE. CDR3 sequence reads: CASSWMEHSYEQYF. The CDR3 DNA follows: TGTGCCAGCAGCTGGATGGAACACTCCTACGAGCAGTACTTC.

The chain carries TRBV12-3 or TRBV12-4 and TRBJ2-7, with D unresolved. The CDR3 runs to 14 residues. The V end was cut by 5 bases, the J end by 0 bases, with 11 bases between. Written as DNA, the CDR3 is TGTGCCAGCAGTCCAGATCCGGTCTCCTACGAGCAGTACTTC. This translates into CASSPDPVSYEQYF.

The chain employs TRBV6-1 and TRBJ2-5; the D gene could be TRBD1 or TRBD2 (7 bases each). With 10 bases removed from V and 4 bases from J, the gap between germline ends came to 22 bases. This CDR3 contains 15 residues. CDR1 and CDR2 from the germline V gene are MNHNS and SASEGT. The CDR3 region has the DNA TGTGCCACCAGGTGGGAGGGGGCTTCGGGAGAGACCCAGTACTTC. Translation: CATRWEGASGETQYF.

The CDR3 DNA reads as TGTGCCAGCAGCGATGACTACCAAGAGACCCAGTACTTC. It is translated as CASSDDYQETQYF. The chain employs TRBV2 and TRBJ2-5; D not resolved. The CDR3 extends over 13 amino acids. Looked up from germline, CDR1 is SNHLY and CDR2 is FYNNEI. V gave up 6 bases and J gave up 0 bases, with 8 bases separating them.

Many counts were recorded for this clonotype. The gene calls are TRBV10-3 and TRBJ2-1, with D possibly matching TRBD2 (5 bases). The germline CDR1 and CDR2 sequences are ENHRY and SYGVKD. This CDR3 has 15 residues. V lost 7 bases and J 6 bases, leaving 19 bases between the germline ends. CDR3: CAIMRTGSRGNEQFF. The CDR3 nucleotides read TGTGCCATCATGAGAACTGGATCACGGGGCAATGAGCAGTTCTTC.

The gene calls are TRBV20-1 and TRBJ1-1, with 7 bases fitting TRBD1. This CDR3 has 11 residues. The germline CDR1 and CDR2 sequences are DFQATT and SNEGSKA (reference sequence). Unmatched junction bases numbered 0, after V lost 3 bases and J lost 5 bases. Here the CDR3 reads CSARGQTEAFF. In nucleotides, the CDR3 is TGCAGTGCTAGGGGACAGACTGAAGCTTTCTTT.

V and J are TRBV20-1 and TRBJ1-4, with 7 bases aligning to TRBD1. The CDR3 totals 15 residues. Germline-derived CDR1 and CDR2 are DFQATT and SNEGSKA (reference sequence). Trimming cost V 6 bases and J 4 bases; bases outside gene matches: 11. This CDR3 reads CSASDRVGGNEKLFF. The DNA for the CDR3 is TGCAGTGCAAGTGACAGGGTCGGGGGTAATGAAAAACTGTTTTTT.

A few counts support this clonotype. The chain has TRBV12-3 or TRBV12-4 and TRBJ1-1; TRBD1 might be the D (5 bases). V lost 6 bases to trimming and J lost 4 bases, with 15 bases between them. This CDR3 is built from 14 residues. The CDR3 spells CASSLPPGSTEAFF. CDR3 nucleotide sequence: TGTGCCAGCAGCCTGCCCCCAGGGAGCACTGAAGCTTTCTTT.

This clonotype was seen more than once but under ten times. The V call is TRBV7-2, the J call TRBJ2-7; D call uncertain. Germline V lookup: CDR1 SGHTA, CDR2 FQGNSA. This CDR3 is built from 15 residues. The V and J ends lost 5 bases and 0 bases respectively, with 14 bases between them. CDR3: CASSPYLMSSYEQYF. In nucleotides, the CDR3 is TGTGCCAGCAGCCCCTACCTTATGAGCTCCTACGAGCAGTACTTC.

The chain joins TRBV20-1 to TRBJ1-2; tentatively, D is TRBD1 (5 bases). CDR3 size: 14 residues. V was trimmed by 5 bases and J by 2 bases, leaving 15 bases between them. The germline V gene has CDR1 DFQATT and CDR2 SNEGSKA (reference sequence). CDR3 nucleotide sequence: TGCAGTGCTCCCTCTCGAGGGGCCAACTATGGCTACACCTTC. Translating it yields CSAPSRGANYGYTF.

The chain joins TRBV12-3 or TRBV12-4 to TRBJ2-3, with D unclear. The V end lost 5 bases, the J end lost 0 bases, and 15 bases lay between the germline ends. This CDR3 is built from 16 residues. In DNA form, the CDR3 reads TGTGCCAGCAGTCACTCCTTCAGGTATAGCACAGATACGCAGTATTTT. It yields the protein CASSHSFRYSTDTQYF.

This clonotype occurred a few times. DNA of the CDR3: TGCAGTGCTAGCCCGGGGGGCTCCTACGAGCAGTACTTC. It encodes CSASPGGSYEQYF. The chain couples TRBV20-1 to TRBJ2-7; the match to TRBD2 covers 7 bases. Per germline, CDR1 DFQATT and CDR2 SNEGSKA (reference sequence). The CDR3 is made up of 13 amino acids. V dropped 3 bases and J dropped 0; count of bases not matched to a gene: 2.